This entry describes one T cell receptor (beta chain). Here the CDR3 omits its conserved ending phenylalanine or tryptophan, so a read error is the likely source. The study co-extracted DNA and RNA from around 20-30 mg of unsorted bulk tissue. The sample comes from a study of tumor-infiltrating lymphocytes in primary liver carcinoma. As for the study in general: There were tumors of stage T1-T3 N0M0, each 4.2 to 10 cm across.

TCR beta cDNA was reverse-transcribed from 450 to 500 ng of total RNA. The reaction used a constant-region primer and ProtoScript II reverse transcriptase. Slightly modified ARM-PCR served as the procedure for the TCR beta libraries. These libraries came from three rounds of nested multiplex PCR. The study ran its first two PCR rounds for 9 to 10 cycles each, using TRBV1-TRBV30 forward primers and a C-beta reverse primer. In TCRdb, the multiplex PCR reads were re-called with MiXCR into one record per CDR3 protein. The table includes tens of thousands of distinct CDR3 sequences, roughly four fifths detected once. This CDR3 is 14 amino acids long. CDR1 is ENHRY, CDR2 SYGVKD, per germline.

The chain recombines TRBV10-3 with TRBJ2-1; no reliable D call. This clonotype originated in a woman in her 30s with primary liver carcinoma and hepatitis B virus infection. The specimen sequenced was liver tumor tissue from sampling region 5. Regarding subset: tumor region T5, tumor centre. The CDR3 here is CAVSPTATRYEQFL. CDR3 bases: TGTGCCGTCAGTCCCACGGCGACCCGGTATGAGCAGTTCCTC.